The rows below give T cell receptor beta chains drawn from one sample of a study of OX40 agonist ivuxolimab in advanced cancers. Some clones are missing from TCRdb's copy, which holds only in-frame ones; the method was immunoSEQ multiplex PCR. The profile shows around 68,000 clones, over 75% of them singletons. The sequences come from CD4+ or CD8+ T cells sorted from blood, collected in a trial of the OX40 agonist ivuxolimab. These receptors were taken from an adult with an advanced solid tumor such as melanoma, head and neck, liver or kidney cancer. CDR3s include the opening cysteine and the closing phenylalanine or tryptophan. A D gene is named only where the DNA matches it firmly. Size is omitted from some rows. Given values are once, few, many or a class for expanded clones.

D gene,J gene,clone size,V gene,CDR3 DNA,CDR3 protein
TRBD2,TRBJ2-1,.,TRBV19,TGTGCCAGTAGTATCCCTAGCGGGGGGATATCTAACAATGAGCAGTTCTTC,CASSIPSGGISNNEQFF
.,TRBJ2-3,.,TRBV25-1,TGTGCCAGCAGCGCTATGGGACACTCTAGCACAGATACGCAGTATTTT,CASSAMGHSSTDTQYF
TRBD1,TRBJ1-2,.,TRBV7-2,TGTGCCAGCAGCTCCCGGACAGGCTATGGCTACACCTTC,CASSSRTGYGYTF
.,TRBJ1-3,.,TRBV6-1,TGTGCCAGCCCGGGAGGAGCTGGAAGCACCATATATTTT,CASPGGAGSTIYF
.,TRBJ1-1,.,TRBV18,TGTGCCAGCTCCCCTTCTTTGGGCCTTGAAGCTTTCTTT,CASSPSLGLEAFF
.,TRBJ1-2,.,TRBV7-3,TGTGCCAGCAGGGCAGGGGCGCATGGCTACACCTTC,CASRAGAHGYTF
.,TRBJ2-3,once,TRBV11-2,TGTGCCAGCAGCTTAGATAATGGTGGTGGAGATACGCAGTATTTT,CASSLDNGGGDTQYF
.,TRBJ1-5,.,TRBV10-3,TGTGCCATCAGTGAGTGGGGGAATCAGCCCCAGCATTTT,CAISEWGNQPQHF
.,TRBJ2-2,.,TRBV5-4,TGTGCCAGCAGCTTGAGTTCTGTCGGGGAGCTGTTTTTT,CASSLSSVGELFF
TRBD2,TRBJ2-7,.,TRBV19,TGTGCCAGTAGTATCGGTCCTAGCGGGGTGTCCTACGAGCAGTACTTC,CASSIGPSGVSYEQYF
.,TRBJ1-2,once,TRBV6-6,TGTGCCAGCAGCGGCCTTATGGGCGGCGGCTACACCTTC,CASSGLMGGGYTF
.,TRBJ2-7,.,TRBV6-4,TGTGCCATCCCGGAGGGCGCAAGCTACGAGCAGTACTTC,CAIPEGASYEQYF
.,TRBJ1-6,.,TRBV19,TGTGCCAGTACGGCGAGCTCCTATAATTCACCCCTCCACTTT,CASTASSYNSPLHF
TRBD2,TRBJ2-5,.,TRBV5-6,TGTGCCAGCAGCTTCCTAGCGGGGGAAGAGACCCAGTACTTC,CASSFLAGEETQYF
TRBD2,TRBJ2-1,.,TRBV7-9,TGTGCCAGCAGCCTTAGCGGGGGACCCTACAATGAGCAGTTCTTC,CASSLSGGPYNEQFF
.,TRBJ1-1,.,TRBV5-6,TGTGCCAGCAGCAATGGACGGGGCTTAAGCAGGACTGAAGCTTTCTTT,CASSNGRGLSRTEAFF
.,TRBJ1-6,.,TRBV4-2,TGTGCCAGCAGGGGAACATCTTATAATTCACCCCTCCACTTT,CASRGTSYNSPLHF
TRBD1,TRBJ2-3,once,TRBV5-1,TGCGCCAGCAGCACGACAGGGGCCGGCACAGATACGCAGTATTTT,CASSTTGAGTDTQYF
TRBD2,TRBJ2-5,.,TRBV4-2,TGTGCCAGCAGCCAAGCCGGGACTAGCGGGGGGGCGGGAGAGACCCAGTACTTC,CASSQAGTSGGAGETQYF
.,TRBJ1-4,.,TRBV2,TGTGCCAGCAGGCCCAATGGGCGTACTGAAAAACTGTTTTTT,CASRPNGRTEKLFF
TRBD1,TRBJ2-3,.,TRBV5-1,TGCGCCAGCAGCTTGGGGGACAGGGTAACAGATACGCAGTATTTT,CASSLGDRVTDTQYF
.,TRBJ2-7,once,TRBV6-6,TGTGCCAGCAGCCACACCGACGTCTACGAGCAGTACTTC,CASSHTDVYEQYF
.,TRBJ2-3,.,TRBV27,TGTGCCAGCAGTCCCCCACCCAGGGGGGGCACAGATACGCAGTATTTT,CASSPPPRGGTDTQYF
.,TRBJ1-4,.,TRBV5-4,TGTGCCAGCAGCTTGGACGGACGCAATGAAAAACTGTTTTTT,CASSLDGRNEKLFF
.,TRBJ2-3,.,TRBV1,TGCACCAGCAGCCAACAGACTAGCGGGGGGGTCCAAACTAGCACAGATACGCAGTATTTT,CTSSQQTSGGVQTSTDTQYF
.,TRBJ2-6,.,TRBV5-5,TGTGCCAGCAGCGACGTTAGGGTCAGGACTGGGGCCAACGTCCTGACTTTC,CASSDVRVRTGANVLTF
.,TRBJ2-7,few,TRBV7-8,TGTGCCAGCAGCTCCAGCAAGCTTGGGTACGAGCAGTACTTC,CASSSSKLGYEQYF
.,TRBJ2-5,.,TRBV19,TGTGCCAGTAGTATAGGGTCCGTGGAGACCCAGTACTTC,CASSIGSVETQYF
TRBD2,TRBJ2-1,once,TRBV7-3,TGTGCCAGCAGCTTTATAGCGGGGCCTAAAACGGATGAGCAGTTCTTC,CASSFIAGPKTDEQFF
.,TRBJ2-4,.,TRBV19,TGTGCCACCCAAGGGGGGACGAAAAACATTCAGTACTTC,CATQGGTKNIQYF
.,TRBJ2-5,.,TRBV27,TGTGCCAGCAGTTTATGGGTGGGGGGGCCTGGAGAGACCCAGTACTTC,CASSLWVGGPGETQYF
TRBD2,TRBJ2-1,.,TRBV7-8,TGTGCCAGCAGCTTAGCCGTCCGGGCGGGGGGCAAGAACAATGAGCAGTTCTTC,CASSLAVRAGGKNNEQFF
.,TRBJ1-1,.,TRBV12-5,TGTGCTAGTGGTTCCCAGTTAGGCGGGGGCGAGTTTAACACTGAAGCTTTCTTT,CASGSQLGGGEFNTEAFF
.,TRBJ2-3,.,TRBV7-2,TGTGCCAGCAGCCGTAGACTAGAGACAGATACGCAGTATTTT,CASSRRLETDTQYF
.,TRBJ1-2,few,TRBV7-9,TGTGCCAGCAGCTTAGCTCGGGGGAATGGCTACACCTTC,CASSLARGNGYTF
.,TRBJ1-2,.,TRBV18,TGTGCCAGCTCAACTTTACAGGAATCTAACTATGGCTACACCTTC,CASSTLQESNYGYTF
.,TRBJ2-5,.,TRBV10-3,TGTGCCATCATGGGACATGGACAAGAGACCCAGTACTTC,CAIMGHGQETQYF
TRBD2,TRBJ2-1,.,TRBV9,TGTGCCAGCCACTCTGGGAGCGGGGGTGCAAATGAGCAGTTCTTC,CASHSGSGGANEQFF
.,TRBJ2-5,.,TRBV14,TGTGCCAGCAGCTCTCGTTTAGGGGAGACCCAGTACTTC,CASSSRLGETQYF
TRBD1,TRBJ1-5,.,TRBV6-5,TGTGCCAGCAGTTTACAGGGGGACCAGCCCCAGCATTTT,CASSLQGDQPQHF
TRBD1,TRBJ2-7,.,TRBV10-2,TGCGCCAGCAAAGCATTCGGGACAGTCGAGCAGTACTTC,CASKAFGTVEQYF
.,TRBJ1-4,.,TRBV30,TGTGCCTGGACCCCGGACCGTGAAAAACTGTTTTTT,CAWTPDREKLFF
.,TRBJ2-5,.,TRBV7-9,TGTGCCAGCAGCCCAGGGACGGACCAAGAGACCCAGTACTTC,CASSPGTDQETQYF
.,TRBJ1-1,.,TRBV4-1,TGCGCCAGCAGCCGAGCCGGGGGGGGTCTAGACACTGAAGCTTTCTTT,CASSRAGGGLDTEAFF
TRBD1,TRBJ2-5,.,TRBV6-6,TGTGCCAGCAGTTACAATGAGGGGGCAGAGACCCAGTACTTC,CASSYNEGAETQYF
.,TRBJ2-3,.,TRBV2,TGTGCCAGCAGTGAACGGCCAAGGTGGGATACGCAGTATTTT,CASSERPRWDTQYF
TRBD1,TRBJ2-7,.,TRBV19,TGTGCCAGTAGTAACGGCAGGGGGCCCAACGAGCAGTACTTC,CASSNGRGPNEQYF
.,TRBJ1-2,.,TRBV7-9,TGTGCCAGCAGCTTACCAGAAAACTATGGCTACACCTTC,CASSLPENYGYTF
.,TRBJ1-4,.,TRBV2,TGTGCCAGCAGTTGGCAGGGGAATGAAAAACTGTTTTTT,CASSWQGNEKLFF
TRBD2,TRBJ2-5,.,TRBV7-8,TGTGCCAGCAGCATGGGGGGGGGAGAGACCCAGTACTTC,CASSMGGGETQYF
.,TRBJ1-5,.,TRBV5-1,TGCGCCAGCAGCTTTCAGGGGTTGGCCAATCAGCCCCAGCATTTT,CASSFQGLANQPQHF
TRBD1,TRBJ1-1,.,TRBV2,TGTGCCAGCAGTGATCAGGACAGGGGGAACACTGAAGCTTTCTTT,CASSDQDRGNTEAFF
.,TRBJ2-7,.,TRBV7-9,TGTGCCAGCAGCTTGCAAGGGCACGAGCAGTACTTC,CASSLQGHEQYF